The 3 T cell receptor beta chains given below trace back to one sample, sequenced in a study of molecular identifiers for immune sequencing clone quantification. MiXCR, applied by TCRdb to the PCR reads, yields one record per CDR3 protein. The sample carries under 650,000 distinct CDR3 sequences, about 20% recorded once. The sequenced material came from naive CD8+ T cells from blood, with Jurkat cell RNA spiked in. The subset was: FACS-sorted CD8+CD4-CCR7+CD45RA+ naive T cells. All receptors come from a human donor in good health. Some libraries in this study had Jurkat cell RNA spiked in.

This clonotype was counted between two and nine times. In DNA form, the CDR3 reads TGTGCCAGTAGTATGGAGGGGGTGAATTCACCCCTCCACTTT. It yields the protein CASSMEGVNSPLHF. The gene calls are TRBV19 and TRBJ1-6; D is perhaps TRBD1 (6 bases). Germline-derived CDR1 and CDR2 are LNHDA and SQIVND (reference sequence). V gave up 3 bases and J gave up 7 bases, with 10 bases separating them. This CDR3 is 14 amino acids long. The full variable domain, rest sourced from reference TRBV19 and TRBJ1-6, is DGGITQSPKYLFRKEGQNVTLSCEQNLNHDAMYWYRQDPGQGLRLIYYSQIVNDFQKGDIAEGYSVSREKKESFPLTVTSAQKNPTAFYLCASSMEGVNSPLHFGNGTRLTVT.

In this sample, this clonotype turned up many times. V usage is TRBV19 and J usage is TRBJ2-5; TRBD2 matches 8 bases. Germline CDR1 reads LNHDA; CDR2 reads SQIVND (reference sequence). This CDR3 region has 13 residues. Trimming removed 6 bases from V and 5 bases from J; junction bases left unmatched: 5. The CDR3 protein is CASSRGGSETQYF. CDR3 nucleotide sequence: TGTGCCAGTAGCCGGGGGGGCTCCGAGACCCAGTACTTC.

This clonotype has more than one count but fewer than ten. The rearrangement joins TRBV27 to TRBJ2-3, with 9 bases fitting TRBD1. Germline loops: CDR1 MNHEY, CDR2 SMNVEV (reference sequence). V lost 4 bases and J lost 2; bases outside the gene matches: 7. The CDR3 has 16 amino acids. CDR3 amino acids: CASSSQGASFTDTQYF. As DNA, the CDR3 is TGTGCCAGCAGTTCACAGGGGGCCTCCTTCACAGATACGCAGTATTTT.